Described below is a single TCR beta chain sequence and its context. Its antigen remains unknown. This specimen belongs to a study of cytomegalovirus exposure and HLA in healthy donors. General study findings and limits: Other equally common chains were less clonally expanded than HLA-associated TCR beta chains, a later analysis showed.

The junction had 9 bases not matched to a gene; V was cut back by 4 bases and J by 0 bases. The germline V gene encodes CDR1 SQVTM and CDR2 ANQGSEA. CDR3 length equals 17 residues. PCR primers comprised 60 Vbeta and 13 Jbeta primers. Sequenced by immunoSEQ multiplex PCR; TCRdb stores in-frame clones only, minus some. The sample includes about 180,000 clones, less than 80% of them seen just once. This clonotype was sampled from a man aged 18-30 years in good health and CMV-seronegative. The sequenced sample was PBMCs. This rearrangement joins TRBV29-1 to TRBJ2-1, with 10 bases lining up with TRBD2. CDR3: CSVGSGGAVSSYNEQFF. CDR3 bases: TGCAGCGTTGGCAGCGGGGGGGCTGTAAGCTCCTACAATGAGCAGTTCTTC.